This T cell receptor (beta chain) was profiled in a study of cytomegalovirus exposure and HLA in healthy donors. On the study more broadly: Prior work identified more than 90 million unique TCR beta sequences in about 179 million T cells. Samples from HLA-typed donors yielded about 80 million unique TCRs in an early data release. Study conclusions and caveats: Cytomegalovirus status was reportedly diagnosed by the classifier with high specificity and sensitivity.

Concerning this clone: Its antigen is as yet unknown.

The CDR3 has 14 residues. In germline, CDR1 is LNHDA, CDR2 SQIVND (reference sequence). Trimming cost V 3 bases and J 5 bases, with 13 bases left between them. Use of 60 Vbeta and 13 Jbeta primers characterized the PCR. Produced via immunoSEQ multiplex PCR; TCRdb's table is partial and in-frame only. The sample records under 120,000 clones, around two thirds being singletons. The TCR originated in a man younger than 40 in good health and CMV-seropositive. Sequencing used PBMCs. The chain combines TRBV19 with TRBJ2-5, with D possibly TRBD1 on 5 matching bases. DNA for the CDR3: TGTGCCAGTAGTATGGGCAGGGTAGGCGAGACCCAGTACTTC. It codes for CASSMGRVGETQYF. Combining the CDR3 with reference TRBV19 and TRBJ2-5 gives the whole variable domain DGGITQSPKYLFRKEGQNVTLSCEQNLNHDAMYWYRQDPGQGLRLIYYSQIVNDFQKGDIAEGYSVSREKKESFPLTVTSAQKNPTAFYLCASSMGRVGETQYFGPGTRLLVL.